The clone carrying this T cell receptor (beta chain) was seen a few times. It was one heparinised blood draw, averaging around 120 mL, that each donor gave. The authors sorted CD4+ naive, central memory, regulatory and stem cell-like memory cells via CD45RO/CCR7/CD25/CD127/CD95/CD27. Reverse transcribing all isolated RNA meant expressed TCRB transcripts were sequenced. Sequencing was performed with immunoSEQ multiplex PCR; in TCRdb, only in-frame clones are kept and a portion is missing. The sample has approximately 160,000 clones; about 8.1% are singletons. This entry belongs to a study of beta chain features in type 1 diabetes. Study details: Sorted cells numbering some 110 million were examined across all samples.

The sequence was collected from a man between 18 and 29 years old in good health. Sequenced sample: central memory CD4+ T cells from blood.

The CDR3 DNA follows: TGCGCCAGCATCCTAGCGGGGGGGGCCGATGAGCAGTTCTTC. Translating gives CASILAGGADEQFF. The chain uses TRBV5-1 and TRBJ2-1, with 12 nucleotides matching TRBD2. The J segment lost 8 bases and the V segment lost 6 bases, leaving 6 bases of the junction unmatched. This CDR3 spans 14 amino acids. Germline CDR1 and CDR2: SGHRS and YFSETQ.